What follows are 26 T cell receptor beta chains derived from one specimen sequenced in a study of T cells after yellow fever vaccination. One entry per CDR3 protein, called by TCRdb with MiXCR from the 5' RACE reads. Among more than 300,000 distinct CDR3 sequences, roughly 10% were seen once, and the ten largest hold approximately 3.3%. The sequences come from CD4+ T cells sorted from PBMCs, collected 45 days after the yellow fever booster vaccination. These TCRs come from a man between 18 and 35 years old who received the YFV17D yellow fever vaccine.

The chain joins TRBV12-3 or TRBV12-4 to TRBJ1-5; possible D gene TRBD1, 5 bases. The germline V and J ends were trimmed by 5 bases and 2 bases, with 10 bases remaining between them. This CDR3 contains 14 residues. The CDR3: CASSTGTRNQPQHF. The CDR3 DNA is TGTGCCAGCAGTACAGGTACTCGCAATCAGCCCCAGCATTTT.

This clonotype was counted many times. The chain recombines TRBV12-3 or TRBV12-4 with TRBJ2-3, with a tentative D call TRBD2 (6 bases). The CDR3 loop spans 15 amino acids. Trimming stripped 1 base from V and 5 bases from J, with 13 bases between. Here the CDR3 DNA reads TGTGCCAGCAGTTTAGTGGGTGAAGCGGGAGATACGCAGTATTTT. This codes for CASSLVGEAGDTQYF.

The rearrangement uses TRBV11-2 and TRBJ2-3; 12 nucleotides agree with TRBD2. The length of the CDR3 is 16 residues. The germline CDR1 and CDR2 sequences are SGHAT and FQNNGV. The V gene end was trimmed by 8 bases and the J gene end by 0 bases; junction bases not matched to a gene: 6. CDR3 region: CASCPSGGVSTDTQYF. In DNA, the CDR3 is TGTGCCAGCTGCCCTAGCGGGGGGGTTAGCACAGATACGCAGTATTTT.

The CDR3 region has the DNA TGTGCCAGCACCTCCCCACCGGGAGGCAACAATGAGCAGTTCTTC. Its protein product is CASTSPPGGNNEQFF. The chain employs TRBV6-5 and TRBJ2-1; 7 bases are a match to TRBD2. V lost 7 bases and J lost 5; bases outside the gene matches: 11. CDR1 and CDR2 (germline): MNHEY, SVGAGI. The CDR3 runs 15 residues.

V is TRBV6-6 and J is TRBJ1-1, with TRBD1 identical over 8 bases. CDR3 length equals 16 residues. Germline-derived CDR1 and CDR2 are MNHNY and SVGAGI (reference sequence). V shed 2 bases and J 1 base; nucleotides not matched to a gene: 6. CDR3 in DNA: TGTGCCAGCAGTTACCGGGGCGGGACAGGGAACACTGAAGCTTTCTTT. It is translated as CASSYRGGTGNTEAFF.

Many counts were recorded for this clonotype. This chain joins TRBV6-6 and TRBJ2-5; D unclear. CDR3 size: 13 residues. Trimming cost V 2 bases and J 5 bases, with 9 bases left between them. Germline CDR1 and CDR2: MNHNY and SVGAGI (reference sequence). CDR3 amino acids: CASSYSRRETQYF. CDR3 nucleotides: TGTGCCAGCAGTTACAGCAGAAGGGAGACCCAGTACTTC.

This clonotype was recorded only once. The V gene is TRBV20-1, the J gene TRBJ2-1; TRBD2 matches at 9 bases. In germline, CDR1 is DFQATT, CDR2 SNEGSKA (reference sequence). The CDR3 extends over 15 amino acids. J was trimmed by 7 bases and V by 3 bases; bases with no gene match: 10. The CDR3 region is CSARRRAGGHNEQFF. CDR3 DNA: TGCAGTGCTAGGAGGCGAGCGGGGGGCCATAATGAGCAGTTCTTC.

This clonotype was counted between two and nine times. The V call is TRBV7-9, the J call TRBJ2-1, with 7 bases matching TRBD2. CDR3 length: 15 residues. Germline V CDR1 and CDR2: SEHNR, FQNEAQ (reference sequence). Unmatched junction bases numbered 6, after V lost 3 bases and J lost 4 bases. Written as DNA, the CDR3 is TGTGCCAGCAGCTTGGGGAGACTAGCATACAATGAGCAGTTCTTC. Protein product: CASSLGRLAYNEQFF.

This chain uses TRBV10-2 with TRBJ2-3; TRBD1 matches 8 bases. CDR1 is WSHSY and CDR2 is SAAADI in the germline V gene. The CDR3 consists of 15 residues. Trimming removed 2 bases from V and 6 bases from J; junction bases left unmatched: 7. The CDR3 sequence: CASSEPQGAADTQYF. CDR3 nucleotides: TGCGCCAGCAGTGAGCCCCAGGGGGCGGCGGATACGCAGTATTTT.

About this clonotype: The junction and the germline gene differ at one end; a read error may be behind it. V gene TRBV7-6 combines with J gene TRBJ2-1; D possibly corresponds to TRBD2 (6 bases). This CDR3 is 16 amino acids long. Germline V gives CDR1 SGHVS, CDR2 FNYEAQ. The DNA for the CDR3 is TGTGCCAGCAGCCCGGGTCATGGGACTTATCCCCACCCCGGGGTCTTC. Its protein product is CASSPGHGTYPHPGVF.

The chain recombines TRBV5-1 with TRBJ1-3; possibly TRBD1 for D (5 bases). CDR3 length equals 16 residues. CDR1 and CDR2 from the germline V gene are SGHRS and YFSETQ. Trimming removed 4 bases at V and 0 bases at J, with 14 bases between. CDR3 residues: CASSDTDISSGNTIYF. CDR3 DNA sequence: TGCGCCAGCAGCGACACGGACATAAGCTCTGGAAACACCATATATTTT.

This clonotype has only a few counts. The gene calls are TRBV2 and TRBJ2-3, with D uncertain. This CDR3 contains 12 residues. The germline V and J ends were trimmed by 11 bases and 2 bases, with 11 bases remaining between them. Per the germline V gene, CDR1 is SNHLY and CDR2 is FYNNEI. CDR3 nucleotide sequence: TGTGCCGAATCGCTTACCACAGATACGCAGTATTTT. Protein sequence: CAESLTTDTQYF.

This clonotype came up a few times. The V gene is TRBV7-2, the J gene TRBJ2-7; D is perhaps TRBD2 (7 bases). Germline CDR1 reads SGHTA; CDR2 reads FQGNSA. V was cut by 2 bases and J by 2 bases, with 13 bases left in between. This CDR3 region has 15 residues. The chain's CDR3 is CASSLRGGSPYEQYV. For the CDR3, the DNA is TGTGCCAGCAGCTTAAGGGGGGGCTCCCCCTACGAGCAGTACGTC.

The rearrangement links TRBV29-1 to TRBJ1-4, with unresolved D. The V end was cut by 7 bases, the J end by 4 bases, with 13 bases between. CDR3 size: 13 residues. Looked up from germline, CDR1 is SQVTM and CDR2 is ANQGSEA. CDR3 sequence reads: CSAGGRLNEKLFF. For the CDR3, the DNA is TGCAGCGCCGGCGGACGGCTTAATGAAAAACTGTTTTTT.

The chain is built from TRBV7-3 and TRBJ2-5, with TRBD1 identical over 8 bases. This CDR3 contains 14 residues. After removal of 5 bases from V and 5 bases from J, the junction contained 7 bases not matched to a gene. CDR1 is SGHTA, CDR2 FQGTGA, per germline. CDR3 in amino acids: CASSRFDRGETQYF. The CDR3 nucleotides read TGTGCCAGCAGCCGGTTTGACAGGGGTGAGACCCAGTACTTC.

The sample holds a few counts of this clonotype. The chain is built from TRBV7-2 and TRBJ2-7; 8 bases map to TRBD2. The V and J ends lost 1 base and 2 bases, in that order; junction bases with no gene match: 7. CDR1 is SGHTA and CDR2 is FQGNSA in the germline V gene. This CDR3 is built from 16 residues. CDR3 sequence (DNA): TGTGCCAGCAGCTTAGATTCGGGGGGGACCGCCTACGAGCAGTACTTC. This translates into CASSLDSGGTAYEQYF.

The CDR3 protein is CSVRDSRVLGKNIQYF. CDR3 DNA: TGCAGCGTTCGAGATTCCAGGGTCCTGGGCAAAAACATTCAGTACTTC. This chain links TRBV29-1 with TRBJ2-4, with TRBD1 as a possible D gene (5 bases). Trimming cost V 5 bases and J 3 bases, with 20 bases left between them. The CDR3 has 16 amino acids. CDR1 and CDR2 from the germline V gene are SQVTM and ANQGSEA.

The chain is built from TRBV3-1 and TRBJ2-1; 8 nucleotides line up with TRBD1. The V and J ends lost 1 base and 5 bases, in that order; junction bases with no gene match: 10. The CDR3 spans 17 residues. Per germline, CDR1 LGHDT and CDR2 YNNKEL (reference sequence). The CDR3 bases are TGTGCCAGCAGCCAAGGCATGGGACAGGCTACCGACAATGAGCAGTTCTTC. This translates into CASSQGMGQATDNEQFF.

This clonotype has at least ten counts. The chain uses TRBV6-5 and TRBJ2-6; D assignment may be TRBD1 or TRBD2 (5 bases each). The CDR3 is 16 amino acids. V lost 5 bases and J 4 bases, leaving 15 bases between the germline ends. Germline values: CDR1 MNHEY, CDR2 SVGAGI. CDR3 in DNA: TGTGCCAGCAGTATCCGACCGGGGCAGGGGGCCAACGTCCTGACTTTC. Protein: CASSIRPGQGANVLTF.

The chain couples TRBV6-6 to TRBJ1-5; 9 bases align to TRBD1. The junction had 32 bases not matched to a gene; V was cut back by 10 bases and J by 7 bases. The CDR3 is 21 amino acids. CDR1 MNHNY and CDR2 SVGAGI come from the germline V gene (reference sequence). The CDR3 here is CATLTPSGWGSPGQGLQPQHF. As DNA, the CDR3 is TGTGCCACCCTGACACCGTCCGGATGGGGTAGCCCGGGACAGGGATTACAGCCCCAGCATTTT.

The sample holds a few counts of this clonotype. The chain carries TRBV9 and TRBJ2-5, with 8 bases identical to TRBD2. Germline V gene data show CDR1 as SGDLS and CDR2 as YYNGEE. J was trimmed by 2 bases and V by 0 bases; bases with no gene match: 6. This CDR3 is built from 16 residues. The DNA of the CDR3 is TGTGCCAGCAGCGTAGGCGCTAGCGGGTCACAAGAGACCCAGTACTTC. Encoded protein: CASSVGASGSQETQYF.

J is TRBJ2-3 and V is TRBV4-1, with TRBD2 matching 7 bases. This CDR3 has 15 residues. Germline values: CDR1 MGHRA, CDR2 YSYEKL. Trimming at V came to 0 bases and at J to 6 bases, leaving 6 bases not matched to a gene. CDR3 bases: TGCGCCAGCAGCCAAGACACCTGGGGGGGGGATACGCAGTATTTT. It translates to CASSQDTWGGDTQYF.

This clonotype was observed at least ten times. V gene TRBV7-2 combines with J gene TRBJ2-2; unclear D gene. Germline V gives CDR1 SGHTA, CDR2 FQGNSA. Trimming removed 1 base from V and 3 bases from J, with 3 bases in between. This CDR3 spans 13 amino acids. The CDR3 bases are TGTGCCAGCAGCTTAGTGGACACCGGGGAGCTGTTTTTT. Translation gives CASSLVDTGELFF.

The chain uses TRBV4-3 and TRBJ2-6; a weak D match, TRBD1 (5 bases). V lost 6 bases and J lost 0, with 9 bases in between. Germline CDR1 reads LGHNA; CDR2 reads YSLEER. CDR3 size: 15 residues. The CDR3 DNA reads TGCGCCAGCAGTGTAGACAGCTCTGGGGCCAACGTCCTGACTTTC. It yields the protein CASSVDSSGANVLTF.

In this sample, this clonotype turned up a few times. Written as DNA, the CDR3 is TGTGCCAGCAGCCAAGATCGGACTACCAAGGATACGCAGTATTTT. It codes for CASSQDRTTKDTQYF. The chain couples TRBV4-2 to TRBJ2-3, with D maybe TRBD2 (6 bases). Germline V CDR1 and CDR2: LGHNA, YNFKEQ. Trimming left V 0 bases short and J 6 bases short, with 13 bases between. The CDR3 runs 15 residues.

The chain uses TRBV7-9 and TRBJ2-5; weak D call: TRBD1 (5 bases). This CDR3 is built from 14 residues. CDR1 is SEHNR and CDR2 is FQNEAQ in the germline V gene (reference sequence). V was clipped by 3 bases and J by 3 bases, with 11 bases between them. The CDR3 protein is CASSLVWTKETQYF. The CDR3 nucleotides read TGTGCCAGCAGCTTGGTATGGACAAAAGAGACCCAGTACTTC. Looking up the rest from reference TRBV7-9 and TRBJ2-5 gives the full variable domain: DTGVSQNPRHKITKRGQNVTFRCDPISEHNRLYWYRQTLGQGPEFLTYFQNEAQLEKSRLLSDRFSAERPKGSFSTLEIQRTEQGDSAMYLCASSLVWTKETQYFGPGTRLLVL.